This T cell receptor beta chain was sequenced for a study of beta chain features in type 1 diabetes. The authors reverse transcribed all of the isolated RNA, so sequencing captured expressed TCRB transcripts. The assay was immunoSEQ multiplex PCR, and TCRdb's table has in-frame clones only and misses some. The sample has 220,000 or so clones; 68% are singletons. In germline, CDR1 is SQVTM, CDR2 ANQGSEA. This CDR3 has 14 residues. V trimming: 5 bases; J trimming: 5 bases; junction bases outside the gene matches: 10. The rearrangement links TRBV29-1 to TRBJ1-1, with 8 nucleotides matching TRBD1. Sequenced sample: naive CD4+ T cells from blood. The TCR sequence derives from a man in his thirties or forties in good health. The CDR3 is CSVWDRWERTEAFF. The CDR3 DNA sequence: TGCAGCGTTTGGGACAGGTGGGAGAGGACTGAAGCTTTCTTT.